One T cell receptor (beta chain) is described in this entry. Its antigen is unidentified. The V segment lost 5 bases and the J segment 6 bases; nucleotides outside the gene matches: 7. Germline V gene data show CDR1 as SGDLS and CDR2 as YYNGEE. The CDR3 extends over 13 amino acids. MiXCR, applied by TCRdb to the RACE reads, yields one record per CDR3 protein. Altogether over 70,000 distinct CDR3 sequences are present, around 10% being singletons, with the ten largest covering 1.6%. These data are taken from a study of human T cells and chemical hapten exposure. Study information: Donors were sensitized with 2% DPC on the upper inner arm. Diphenylcyclopropenone was applied weekly to patients' scalps across the roughly 23-week study. Study conclusions and caveats: TCRs exceeding a frequency of 1 in 1000 stayed unchanged under DPC sensitization.

The time point was: patch test 2, 6 weeks after DPC sensitization. The treatment denotes: therapeutic diphenylcyclopropenone sensitization with weekly scalp DPC. It was unfractionated whole blood from which total RNA was extracted. Sequencing was performed on whole blood, taken in connection with sensitization to the hapten diphenylcyclopropenone (DPC). The receptor's source is a man aged 18 to 30 with alopecia areata. Some clones in this sample may be carry-over from other donors' samples. The V call is TRBV9, the J call TRBJ1-1; 7 bases align to TRBD1. CDR3 in amino acids: CASSSQGRPEAFF. CDR3 nucleotides: TGTGCCAGCAGTTCACAGGGGCGGCCTGAAGCTTTCTTT.